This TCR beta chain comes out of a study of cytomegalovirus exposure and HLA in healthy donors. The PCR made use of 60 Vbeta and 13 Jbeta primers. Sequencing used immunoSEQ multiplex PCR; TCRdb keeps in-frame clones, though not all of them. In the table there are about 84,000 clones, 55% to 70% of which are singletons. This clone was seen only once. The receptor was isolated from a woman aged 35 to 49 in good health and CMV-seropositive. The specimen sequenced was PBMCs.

The CDR3 spells CASSVGTGNEQFF. For the CDR3, the DNA is TGTGCCAGCAGCGTTGGGACAGGGAATGAGCAGTTCTTC. This chain uses TRBV9 with TRBJ2-1, with 9 bases matching TRBD1. With 2 bases clipped from V and 7 bases from J, the junction kept 1 base outside the gene matches. The length of the CDR3 is 13 residues. CDR1 SGDLS and CDR2 YYNGEE come from the germline V gene.